This T cell receptor (beta chain) was sequenced during a study of blood T cell repertoires in COVID-19. Assay: immunoSEQ multiplex PCR; the TCRdb copy retains only in-frame clones and omits some. There are under 300,000 clones in the sample; approximately 88% occur only once, and 2% to 2.5% lies in the top ten. Trimming removed 3 bases at V and 10 bases at J, with 16 bases between. CDR1 and CDR2 from the germline V gene are MNHEY and SMNVEV (reference sequence). The CDR3 has 15 residues. The sequencing input was peripheral blood. The chain joins TRBV27 to TRBJ1-6; maybe TRBD1 (5 bases). The clonotype originates from a man aged 50 or older with acute or convalescent COVID-19. The CDR3 spells CASSLSGTLGSPLHF. CDR3 DNA sequence: TGTGCCAGCAGTTTGAGCGGGACGCTGGGATCACCCCTCCACTTT.